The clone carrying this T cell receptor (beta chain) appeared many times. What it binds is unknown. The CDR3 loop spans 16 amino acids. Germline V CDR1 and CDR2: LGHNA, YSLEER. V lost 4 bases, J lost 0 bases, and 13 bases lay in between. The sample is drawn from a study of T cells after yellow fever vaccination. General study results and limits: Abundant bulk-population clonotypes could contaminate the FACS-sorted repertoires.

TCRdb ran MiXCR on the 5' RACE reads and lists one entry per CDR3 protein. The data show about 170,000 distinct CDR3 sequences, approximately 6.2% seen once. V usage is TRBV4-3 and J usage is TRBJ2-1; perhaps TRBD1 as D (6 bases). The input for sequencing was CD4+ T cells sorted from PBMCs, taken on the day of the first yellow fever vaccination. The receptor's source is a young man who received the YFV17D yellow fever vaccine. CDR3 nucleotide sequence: TGCGCCAGCAGCCTGTCCACAGGGAGCTCCTACAATGAGCAGTTCTTC. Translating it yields CASSLSTGSSYNEQFF.